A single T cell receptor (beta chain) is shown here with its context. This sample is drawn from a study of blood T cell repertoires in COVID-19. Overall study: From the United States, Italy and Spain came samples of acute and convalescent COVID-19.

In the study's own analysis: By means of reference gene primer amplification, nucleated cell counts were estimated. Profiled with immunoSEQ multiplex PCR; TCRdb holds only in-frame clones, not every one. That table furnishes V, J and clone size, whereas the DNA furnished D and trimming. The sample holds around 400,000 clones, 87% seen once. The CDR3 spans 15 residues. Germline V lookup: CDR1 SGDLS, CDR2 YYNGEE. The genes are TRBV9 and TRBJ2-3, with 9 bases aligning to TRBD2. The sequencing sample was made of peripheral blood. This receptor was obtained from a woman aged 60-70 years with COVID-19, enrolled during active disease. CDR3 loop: CASGIGAGGADTQYF. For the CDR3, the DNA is TGTGCTTCGGGGATAGGAGCGGGGGGTGCGGATACGCAGTATTTT. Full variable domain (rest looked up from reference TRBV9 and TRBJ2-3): DSGVTQTPKHLITATGQRVTLRCSPRSGDLSVYWYQQSLDQGLQFLIQYYNGEERAKGNILERFSAQQFPDLHSELNLSSLELGDSALYFCASGIGAGGADTQYFGPGTRLTVL.